These 15 T cell receptor beta chains were all obtained from the same sample, sequenced in a study of immune evolution from preneoplasia to lung adenocarcinoma. Sequencing was performed with immunoSEQ multiplex PCR; in TCRdb, only in-frame clones are kept and a portion is missing. The table includes several thousand clones, about four fifths detected once. Input material: FFPE adjacent normal lung tissue. The origin of the receptors is a donor at least 70 years old with lung adenocarcinoma.

This clone was detected once. The chain is built from TRBV6-1 and TRBJ1-1, with no clear D. With 2 bases removed from V and 4 bases from J, the gap between germline ends came to 14 bases. The CDR3 covers 15 residues. Germline assignment: CDR1 MNHNS and CDR2 SASEGT. The CDR3 loop is CASSESSGRGTEAFF. The CDR3 bases are TGTGCCAGCAGTGAATCTTCCGGTCGGGGCACTGAAGCTTTCTTT.

This clone was recorded only once. V gene TRBV2 combines with J gene TRBJ2-7; D is ambiguous. The CDR3 spans 13 residues. Trimming took 4 bases from V and 1 from J, leaving 8 bases between them. CDR1 is SNHLY, CDR2 FYNNEI, per germline. This CDR3 is CASSAGRSYEQYF. For the CDR3, the DNA is TGTGCCAGCAGTGCCGGACGGTCCTACGAGCAGTACTTC.

This chain links TRBV19 with TRBJ1-3, with a tentative D call TRBD1 (5 bases). Germline values: CDR1 LNHDA, CDR2 SQIVND (reference sequence). V lost 3 bases to trimming and J lost 8 bases, with 17 bases between them. The CDR3 is made up of 15 amino acids. CDR3 in DNA: TGTGCCAGTAGTATGAAGGGGCACTTTCCGGACACCATATATTTT. Its protein product is CASSMKGHFPDTIYF.

The chain uses TRBV7-2 and TRBJ1-5; the D gene is possibly TRBD1 (5 bases). V was cut by 2 bases and J by 8 bases, with 10 bases left in between. The CDR3 contains 13 residues. Germline CDR1 SGHTA, CDR2 FQGNSA. The CDR3 DNA reads TGTGCCAGCAGCTTAAGATCGGGGGAGCCCCAGCATTTT. Amino acids: CASSLRSGEPQHF.

This chain links TRBV5-4 with TRBJ1-2, with 12 bases fitting TRBD1. V shed 8 bases, J shed 4 bases, and the junction held 9 bases outside the gene matches. CDR1 and CDR2 from the germline V gene are SGHNT and YYREEE (reference sequence). The CDR3 runs 15 residues. CDR3 sequence: CASGDRGRGSYGYTF. DNA of the CDR3: TGTGCCAGTGGGGACAGGGGGCGAGGAAGCTATGGCTACACCTTC.

This clone is a singleton in its sample. This chain joins TRBV10-2 and TRBJ1-2; no definite D call. The germline V and J ends were trimmed by 3 bases and 7 bases, with 15 bases remaining between them. Germline CDR1 is WSHSY and CDR2 is SAAADI. The CDR3 runs 14 residues. CDR3 loop: CASSDLGRIGGYTF. The CDR3, as DNA: TGCGCCAGCAGTGACCTCGGACGTATTGGTGGCTACACCTTC.

This rearrangement joins TRBV6-1 to TRBJ1-4, with a possible D match to TRBD1 (5 bases). Germline V gives CDR1 MNHNS, CDR2 SASEGT. This CDR3 has 14 amino acids. Trimming pared 3 bases from V and 5 bases from J, leaving 10 bases between. CDR3 residues: CASSDGGSNEKLFF. The CDR3 region has the DNA TGTGCCAGCAGTGACGGGGGGTCGAATGAAAAACTGTTTTTT.

The chain combines TRBV5-1 with TRBJ2-3; maybe TRBD2 (6 bases). The CDR3 contains 13 residues. V lost 2 bases and J lost 9, with 13 bases in between. Germline V CDR1 and CDR2: SGHRS, YFSETQ. In nucleotides, the CDR3 is TGCGCCAGCAGCTTATCCCGCGGGGAAACGCAGTATTTT. Encoded protein: CASSLSRGETQYF.

The table lists this clone with a few counts. V is TRBV7-2 and J is TRBJ1-5, with D possibly matching TRBD1 (5 bases). In germline, CDR1 is SGHTA, CDR2 FQGNSA. Trimming left V 4 bases short and J 3 bases short, with 10 bases between. The length of the CDR3 is 14 residues. The CDR3: CASSSGRLNQPQHF. In DNA, the CDR3 is TGTGCCAGCAGCTCGGGACGGCTCAATCAGCCCCAGCATTTT.

The chain joins TRBV9 to TRBJ2-5; tentatively, D is TRBD2 (5 bases). Germline CDR1 SGDLS, CDR2 YYNGEE. With 4 bases removed from V and 4 bases from J, the gap between germline ends came to 17 bases. This CDR3 region has 15 residues. The CDR3 is CASSNTGLGRETQYF. CDR3 in DNA: TGTGCCAGCAGCAACACCGGGCTAGGGAGAGAGACCCAGTACTTC.

V is TRBV28 and J is TRBJ2-4; a possible D gene is TRBD2 (6 bases). This CDR3 is 14 amino acids long. Trimming removed 2 bases at V and 8 bases at J, with 13 bases between. The germline V gene has CDR1 MDHEN and CDR2 SYDVKM. DNA of the CDR3: TGTGCCAGCAGTTTAGGTTCCAGGGAGGACATTCAGTACTTC. Protein product: CASSLGSREDIQYF.

This chain links TRBV4-3 with TRBJ1-2, with D hard to call. V lost 1 base and J 7 bases, leaving 7 bases between the germline ends. Germline V gene sequence: CDR1 LGHNA, CDR2 YSLEER. CDR3 length: 12 residues. The CDR3 region is CASSQGASGYTF. DNA for the CDR3: TGCGCCAGCAGCCAAGGCGCAAGTGGCTACACCTTC.

The chain joins TRBV5-4 to TRBJ2-7; D unresolved. Germline loops: CDR1 SGHNT, CDR2 YYREEE (reference sequence). Trimming left V 4 bases short and J 2 bases short, with 7 bases between. The CDR3 is made up of 12 amino acids. CDR3 sequence reads: CASSLGTYEQYF. The DNA for the CDR3 is TGTGCCAGCAGCCTGGGGACCTACGAGCAGTACTTC.

The chain's CDR3 is CASSPLGGRLYNEQFF. The CDR3 coding sequence is TGTGCCAGCAGTCCCCTGGGCGGGAGGTTATACAATGAGCAGTTCTTC. J is TRBJ2-1 and V is TRBV28; 8 bases match TRBD2. V lost 5 bases and J lost 4; bases outside the gene matches: 10. CDR3 length equals 16 residues. Germline CDR1 MDHEN, CDR2 SYDVKM.

The V gene is TRBV29-1, the J gene TRBJ2-7; D possibly corresponds to TRBD1 (6 bases). V was trimmed by 5 bases and J by 4 bases, leaving 15 bases between them. CDR1 and CDR2 (germline): SQVTM, ANQGSEA. This CDR3 spans 13 amino acids. The CDR3 nucleotides are TGCAGCGTTAGGTTGGTAGGGGGATACGAGCAGTACTTC. Its translation is CSVRLVGGYEQYF.